A single sample is the source of the 13 T cell receptor beta chains below, sequenced in a study of cytomegalovirus exposure and HLA in healthy donors. The PCR contained 60 Vbeta and 13 Jbeta primers. TCRdb keeps only in-frame clones here, not all; method: immunoSEQ multiplex PCR. The repertoire consists of 80,000 to 100,000 clones, with 55% to 75% occurring once and the leading ten covering approximately 15%. What was sequenced was PBMCs. The source is a young woman in good health and CMV-seropositive.

This clone was found a few times. CDR3 residues: CASSVLSTDTQYF. The DNA of the CDR3 is TGTGCCAGCAGCGTCTTAAGCACAGATACGCAGTATTTT. The chain has TRBV9 and TRBJ2-3, with D uncertain. With 2 bases removed from V and 0 bases from J, the gap between germline ends came to 4 bases. The germline gives CDR1 SGDLS, CDR2 YYNGEE. This CDR3 spans 13 amino acids. Supplemented by reference TRBV9 and TRBJ2-3, the full variable domain reads DSGVTQTPKHLITATGQRVTLRCSPRSGDLSVYWYQQSLDQGLQFLIQYYNGEERAKGNILERFSAQQFPDLHSELNLSSLELGDSALYFCASSVLSTDTQYFGPGTRLTVL.

The chain combines TRBV5-1 with TRBJ1-2; 8 nucleotides align to TRBD1. V trimming: 4 bases; J trimming: 7 bases; junction bases outside the gene matches: 9. Germline CDR1 and CDR2: SGHRS and YFSETQ. The CDR3 is 14 amino acids. The CDR3 region has the DNA TGCGCCAGCAGCCCGCTGCAGGGGGCCGGTGGCTACACCTTC. As protein: CASSPLQGAGGYTF.

The chain carries TRBV2 and TRBJ2-3, with 11 bases fitting TRBD2. This CDR3 is 17 amino acids long. V shed 6 bases, J shed 2 bases, and the junction held 10 bases outside the gene matches. CDR1 SNHLY and CDR2 FYNNEI come from the germline V gene. This CDR3 is CASSSLTSGALTDTQYF. DNA of the CDR3: TGTGCCAGCAGCTCCCTGACTAGCGGGGCCCTCACAGATACGCAGTATTTT.

The chain uses TRBV7-2 and TRBJ1-2; 7 nucleotides match TRBD1. V gave up 5 bases and J gave up 8 bases; unmatched junction bases: 14. This CDR3 is 15 amino acids long. CDR1 is SGHTA and CDR2 is FQGNSA in the germline V gene. The CDR3 reads CASSGIRTGVGGYTF. CDR3 sequence (DNA): TGTGCCAGCAGCGGAATACGAACAGGGGTAGGGGGCTACACCTTC.

This clone was recorded a few times. The V call is TRBV7-2, the J call TRBJ2-3, with unresolved D. Deletions cut 1 base from V and 4 bases from J, with 12 bases between. There are 15 residues in the CDR3. Germline lookup yields CDR1 SGHTA and CDR2 FQGNSA. The CDR3 sequence is CASSLGFALADTQYF. DNA of the CDR3: TGTGCCAGCAGCTTAGGATTTGCGTTAGCAGATACGCAGTATTTT.

The chain recombines TRBV30 with TRBJ1-4; D not resolved. Germline CDR1 is GTSNPN and CDR2 is SVGIG (reference sequence). The CDR3 totals 12 residues. Between the trimmed V and J ends, which lost 4 bases and 7 bases, there was a span of 10 bases. The CDR3 region is CAWKGDLEKLFF. CDR3 DNA: TGTGCCTGGAAAGGAGACCTTGAAAAACTGTTTTTT.

The chain joins TRBV27 to TRBJ2-1; 8 nucleotides align to TRBD1. The CDR3 is 16 amino acids. Germline lookup yields CDR1 MNHEY and CDR2 SMNVEV (reference sequence). The junction had 12 bases not matched to a gene; V was cut back by 4 bases and J by 7 bases. This CDR3 reads CASSSRTGKRANEQFF. The CDR3, as DNA: TGTGCCAGCAGTTCGCGGACAGGGAAAAGGGCGAATGAGCAGTTCTTC.

This chain uses TRBV5-4 with TRBJ1-6; TRBD1 is a possible D gene (5 bases). Germline-derived CDR1 and CDR2 are SGHNT and YYREEE (reference sequence). Trimming cost V 0 bases and J 10 bases, with 14 bases left between them. The CDR3 has 15 amino acids. CDR3: CASSLAPPTGSPLHF. CDR3 coding DNA: TGTGCCAGCAGCTTGGCCCCCCCTACAGGATCACCCCTCCACTTT.

The chain links TRBV2 to TRBJ2-6, with 8 bases lining up with TRBD1. Trimming at V came to 3 bases and at J to 2 bases, leaving 0 bases not matched to a gene. In germline, CDR1 is SNHLY, CDR2 FYNNEI. The CDR3 has 15 amino acids. The CDR3: CASSEDRAGANVLTF. CDR3 DNA sequence: TGTGCCAGCAGTGAGGACAGGGCTGGGGCCAACGTCCTGACTTTC.

CDR3 DNA: TGCGCCAGCAGCTTGGAGCCCCGACTAGCGGGGGGAAAAAGCACAGATACGCAGTATTTT. Translating it yields CASSLEPRLAGGKSTDTQYF. The chain carries TRBV5-1 and TRBJ2-3; 13 bases fit TRBD2. The CDR3 loop spans 20 amino acids. With V trimmed by 0 bases and J by 0 bases, 10 bases remained unmatched. Germline V gene sequence: CDR1 SGHRS, CDR2 YFSETQ.

This clone showed up just once. The V gene is TRBV6-1, the J gene TRBJ1-4; D is unclear. Germline V CDR1 and CDR2: MNHNS, SASEGT. V lost 3 bases and J 4 bases, leaving 6 bases between the germline ends. The CDR3 contains 13 residues. Here the CDR3 reads CASSESVNEKLFF. The CDR3 DNA reads TGTGCCAGCAGTGAGTCCGTTAATGAAAAACTGTTTTTT.

The rearrangement joins TRBV7-9 to TRBJ2-7; tentatively, D is TRBD2 (6 bases). V was shortened by 5 bases and J by 2 bases, with 13 bases between the two germline ends. Germline V gene sequence: CDR1 SEHNR, CDR2 FQNEAQ (reference sequence). This CDR3 has 14 amino acids. The CDR3 DNA is TGTGCCAGCAGCCGCGGGGCGCCTCCCTACGAGCAGTACTTC. Translation: CASSRGAPPYEQYF.

The V call is TRBV9, the J call TRBJ1-4; TRBD1 aligns across 10 bases. This CDR3 spans 15 amino acids. V shed 3 bases and J 7 bases; nucleotides not matched to a gene: 6. CDR1 SGDLS and CDR2 YYNGEE come from the germline V gene. The CDR3 bases are TGTGCCAGCAGCGCCCGGGACAGGGGTAGTGAAAAACTGTTTTTT. It codes for CASSARDRGSEKLFF.